This TCR beta chain derives from a study of CD8 T cells in Susac syndrome. The CDR3 is made up of 13 amino acids. The V gene end was trimmed by 0 bases and the J gene end by 9 bases; junction bases not matched to a gene: 5. The germline V gene has CDR1 SEHNR and CDR2 FQNEAQ (reference sequence). From blood CD8+ and CD4+ T cells, TCR beta sequences were generated. TEMRA cells underwent FACS enrichment and CD8+ and CD4+ T cells underwent negative isolation. Random hexamers were used to reverse transcribe the RNA input (about 0.45 to 1 ug). The TCR beta CDR3 was amplified by immunoSEQ multiplex PCR across 54 Vbeta, 13 Jbeta. Each CDR3 protein gets one entry after TCRdb re-called the immunoSEQ multiplex PCR reads with MiXCR. The data show some 200,000 distinct CDR3 sequences, with about 95% seen just once and under 0.095% held by the top ten.

The chain uses TRBV7-9 and TRBJ2-7, with TRBD2 identical over 7 bases. The specimen sequenced was CD4+ T cells from PBMCs. The clonotype originates from a human donor with multiple sclerosis. The CDR3 loop is CASSLAQTGGQYF. CDR3 DNA: TGTGCCAGCAGCTTAGCGCAGACGGGAGGGCAGTACTTC.